The clone carrying this TCR beta chain was counted between two and nine times. Its antigen remains unknown. Trimming took off 2 bases at V and 6 bases at J, with 5 bases between the two ends. CDR3 length: 11 amino acids. Germline CDR1 SGHKS, CDR2 YYEKEE (reference sequence). TCRdb analysed the 5' RACE reads with MiXCR anew, one entry per CDR3 protein. The table lists around 150,000 distinct CDR3 sequences, roughly 31% of them singletons, with around 11% in the top ten. The data belong to a study of T-cell memory formation after mild COVID-19. On the study more broadly: In these data, TCR clusters were largely donor specific.

Overall study findings and caveats: Those CD4+ clones that contracted were mainly in CM and EM (CD8+ ones in EMRA). For second-wave clones that peaked at day 37, SARS-CoV-2 specificity went unverified.

The sequencing sample was made of PBMCs or a T cell subset sorted from them (not recorded which). The TCR sequence derives from an adult woman who had mild COVID-19 (a few samples of this study predate the infection). Cell type and time point are not known. V usage is TRBV5-5 and J usage is TRBJ1-1, with D uncertain. The CDR3 here is CASSLTAEAFF. For the CDR3, the DNA is TGTGCCAGCAGCTTAACAGCTGAAGCTTTCTTT.